Listed here are 9 T cell receptor beta chains from one sample, sequenced in a study of early T cells in non-severe SARS-CoV-2 infection. In TCRdb, the 5' RACE reads were re-called with MiXCR into one record per CDR3 protein. The sample records about 61,000 distinct CDR3 sequences, around 12% being singletons. Sequencing was performed on whole blood, taken at baseline. Receptors were obtained from an adult who was a healthcare worker with PCR-confirmed SARS-CoV-2 infection or an uninfected control (not recorded which). The donor label of this sample is uncertain.

This clonotype occurred many times. This chain links TRBV3-1 with TRBJ1-1, with D possibly TRBD1 on 5 matching bases. Trimming left V 1 base short and J 5 bases short, with 11 bases between. Germline-derived CDR1 and CDR2 are LGHDT and YNNKEL (reference sequence). CDR3 length: 14 amino acids. CDR3 residues: CASSQALGVTEAFF. The CDR3 bases are TGTGCCAGCAGCCAAGCGCTGGGGGTTACTGAAGCTTTCTTT.

This clonotype showed up many times. The CDR3 DNA reads TGTGCCACCAGGGGTTCCGGGACAGGGAACACTGAAGCTTTCTTT. This encodes CATRGSGTGNTEAFF. This chain joins TRBV24-1 and TRBJ1-1; 8 nucleotides match TRBD1. The V gene end was trimmed by 7 bases and the J gene end by 1 base; junction bases not matched to a gene: 7. There are 15 residues in the CDR3. Germline-derived CDR1 and CDR2 are KGHDR and SFDVKD.

The rearrangement links TRBV19 to TRBJ1-1; D ambiguous. There are 15 residues in the CDR3. Trimming shortened V by 5 bases and J by 3 bases, and 16 bases separated the two germline ends. The germline CDR1 and CDR2 sequences are LNHDA and SQIVND (reference sequence). The CDR3 protein is CASSPVGRRHTEAFF. The CDR3 nucleotides are TGTGCCAGTAGTCCGGTTGGCAGAAGGCACACTGAAGCTTTCTTT. Full variable domain (rest looked up from reference TRBV19 and TRBJ1-1): DGGITQSPKYLFRKEGQNVTLSCEQNLNHDAMYWYRQDPGQGLRLIYYSQIVNDFQKGDIAEGYSVSREKKESFPLTVTSAQKNPTAFYLCASSPVGRRHTEAFFGQGTRLTVV.

The table lists this clonotype with many counts. The chain employs TRBV7-8 and TRBJ2-2; 11 positions match TRBD2. The germline V gene has CDR1 SGHVS and CDR2 FQNEAQ. V trimming: 0 bases; J trimming: 5 bases; junction bases outside the gene matches: 2. This CDR3 has 16 amino acids. The CDR3 region is CASSLAASGGTGELFF. The CDR3, as DNA: TGTGCCAGCAGCTTAGCGGCTAGCGGGGGGACCGGGGAGCTGTTTTTT.

This clonotype has more than one count but fewer than ten. The rearrangement links TRBV6-4 to TRBJ2-3, with 10 bases matching TRBD2. V lost 3 bases, J lost 5 bases, and 2 bases stayed unmatched. The germline V gene encodes CDR1 MRHNA and CDR2 SNTAGT. CDR3 length: 14 residues. Here the CDR3 DNA reads TGTGCCAGCAGTGAACGACTAGCGGGAGATACGCAGTATTTT. This codes for CASSERLAGDTQYF.

This clonotype was observed at least ten times. V gene TRBV2 combines with J gene TRBJ1-5; TRBD1 is a possible D gene (5 bases). Looked up from germline, CDR1 is SNHLY and CDR2 is FYNNEI. The CDR3 sequence is 15 residues long. Trimming stripped 6 bases from V and 1 base from J, with 13 bases between. Written as DNA, the CDR3 is TGTGCCAGCAGGCTCGCCGGGACGAGCAATCAGCCCCAGCATTTT. As protein: CASRLAGTSNQPQHF.

This clonotype was counted ten times or more. This chain joins TRBV9 and TRBJ1-1; 12 bases are a match to TRBD1. The germline V gene has CDR1 SGDLS and CDR2 YYNGEE. V gave up 4 bases and J gave up 5 bases; unmatched junction bases: 12. The CDR3 extends over 17 amino acids. The CDR3 DNA follows: TGTGCCAGCAGCCCTCACCGGGACAGGGGGCGGTGGACTGAAGCTTTCTTT. It encodes CASSPHRDRGRWTEAFF.

The table lists this clonotype with many counts. V is TRBV3-1 and J is TRBJ2-1; 9 nucleotides align to TRBD2. Germline CDR1 reads LGHDT; CDR2 reads YNNKEL (reference sequence). V shed 4 bases and J 9 bases; nucleotides not matched to a gene: 10. The CDR3 has 15 residues. CDR3 bases: TGTGCCAGCAGCCCTCTAGCGGGGAGCGTTATTGAGCAGTTCTTC. It codes for CASSPLAGSVIEQFF.

This rearrangement joins TRBV2 to TRBJ2-3; D might be TRBD2 (6 bases). V lost 6 bases to trimming and J lost 6 bases, with 16 bases between them. CDR3 length equals 14 residues. Germline V lookup: CDR1 SNHLY, CDR2 FYNNEI. CDR3 region: CASRVGTALDTQYF. CDR3 DNA sequence: TGTGCCAGCAGAGTGGGGACTGCACTCGATACGCAGTATTTT. The variable domain in full, with the rest retrieved from reference TRBV2 and TRBJ2-3, is EPEVTQTPSHQVTQMGQEVILRCVPISNHLYFYWYRQILGQKVEFLVSFYNNEISEKSEIFDDQFSVERPDGSNFTLKIRSTKLEDSAMYFCASRVGTALDTQYFGPGTRLTVL.